The next 10 T cell receptor beta chains were all read from a single sample in a study of cytomegalovirus exposure and HLA in healthy donors. It was with 60 Vbeta and 13 Jbeta primers that the PCR ran. Clones were read by immunoSEQ multiplex PCR, and TCRdb kept only the in-frame ones, dropping some. The profile shows about 180,000 clones, 70% to 85% of them singletons. Material for sequencing was PBMCs. Receptors originate from a young man in good health and CMV-seronegative.

The chain combines TRBV27 with TRBJ1-6, with 11 bases identical to TRBD1. J lost 8 bases, V lost 2 bases, and 2 bases had no gene match. CDR1 and CDR2 from the germline V gene are MNHEY and SMNVEV (reference sequence). CDR3 length: 15 residues. The CDR3 spells CASSLGQGAYSPLHF. The CDR3 DNA follows: TGTGCCAGCAGTTTAGGACAGGGGGCGTATTCACCCCTCCACTTT.

The gene calls are TRBV7-2 and TRBJ1-2; 7 nucleotides match TRBD1. The CDR3 is made up of 14 amino acids. Germline CDR1 reads SGHTA; CDR2 reads FQGNSA. After removal of 6 bases from V and 5 bases from J, the junction contained 9 bases not matched to a gene. The DNA for the CDR3 is TGTGCCAGCAGGGTGGGTCCGACAGGGTATGGCTACACCTTC. This encodes CASRVGPTGYGYTF.

The chain employs TRBV27 and TRBJ1-5, with 7 bases lining up with TRBD1. CDR1 is MNHEY, CDR2 SMNVEV, per germline (reference sequence). Germline trimming cut 2 bases from V and 6 bases from J; bases unmatched to any gene: 4. CDR3 length: 14 residues. CDR3 protein: CASSLTGVGQPQHF. The CDR3 DNA reads TGTGCCAGCAGTTTAACAGGGGTAGGTCAGCCCCAGCATTTT.

The J gene is TRBJ2-7, the V gene TRBV11-2; D perhaps matches TRBD1 (6 bases). Germline V gene data show CDR1 as SGHAT and CDR2 as FQNNGV. CDR3 size: 15 residues. V gave up 1 base and J gave up 4 bases, with 14 bases separating them. Written as DNA, the CDR3 is TGTGCCAGCAGCTTAGCTGAAGGGGGTGGGTACGAGCAGTACTTC. It encodes CASSLAEGGGYEQYF.

V usage is TRBV6-5 and J usage is TRBJ2-7, with TRBD1 matching over 8 bases. The CDR3 runs to 15 residues. Trimming cost V 0 bases and J 7 bases; bases outside gene matches: 8. Germline CDR1 reads MNHEY; CDR2 reads SVGAGI. CDR3 nucleotides: TGTGCCAGCAGTTACTCCCCCCCAGGGGGCGAGGAGCAGTACTTC. It encodes CASSYSPPGGEEQYF.

This chain joins TRBV20-1 and TRBJ2-5; D is undetermined. Per the germline V gene, CDR1 is DFQATT and CDR2 is SNEGSKA (reference sequence). This CDR3 is built from 10 residues. V gave up 4 bases and J gave up 6 bases, with 6 bases separating them. DNA for the CDR3: TGCAGTGCTATAGCACAGACCCAGTACTTC. The encoded protein is CSAIAQTQYF.

In this sample, this clone turned up once. J is TRBJ2-5 and V is TRBV12-5; D not certain. The CDR3 totals 16 residues. The V end lost 2 bases, the J end lost 4 bases, and 17 bases lay between the germline ends. The germline CDR1 and CDR2 sequences are LGHNT and FRNRAP. CDR3 nucleotides: TGTGCTAGTGGTTTGAGTGGTAGCAGCCGTAGAGAGACCCAGTACTTC. Amino acids: CASGLSGSSRRETQYF.

The chain carries TRBV6-1 and TRBJ2-7; the D gene is possibly TRBD1 (6 bases). The CDR3 contains 11 residues. CDR1 and CDR2 (germline): MNHNS, SASEGT. The V and J ends lost 7 bases and 11 bases respectively, with 15 bases between them. CDR3 loop: CASNHRDKKYF. The CDR3 DNA sequence: TGTGCCAGCAACCACCGGGACAAGAAGTACTTC.

The chain carries TRBV7-9 and TRBJ2-4; 15 bases line up with TRBD2. The V segment lost 5 bases and the J segment 1 base; nucleotides outside the gene matches: 9. The CDR3 covers 19 residues. The germline V gene encodes CDR1 SEHNR and CDR2 FQNEAQ (reference sequence). CDR3 region: CASSRPGTSGRMAKNIQYF. DNA for the CDR3: TGTGCCAGCAGCCGGCCTGGGACTAGCGGGAGGATGGCCAAAAACATTCAGTACTTC.

This chain connects TRBV9 to TRBJ2-4, with TRBD1 identical over 9 bases. This CDR3 has 14 residues. Looked up from germline, CDR1 is SGDLS and CDR2 is YYNGEE. The J segment lost 7 bases and the V segment lost 3 bases, leaving 5 bases of the junction unmatched. The CDR3, as DNA: TGTGCCAGCAGCGCACAGGGGGCAGAGAACATTCAGTACTTC. This codes for CASSAQGAENIQYF.